This T cell receptor beta chain was captured by sequencing in a study of T cells in Graves' hyperthyroidism and ophthalmopathy. Findings and caveats of the study: Blood also held most thyroid clonotypes expanded beyond 0.001.

Those with hyperthyroidism were 18 to 65 years old, newly diagnosed, and ill for under 2 months. This clonotype was seen repeatedly, ten times or more. Its antigen is not known. The V end lost 5 bases, the J end lost 4 bases, and 12 bases lay between the germline ends. In germline, CDR1 is LNHNV, CDR2 YYDKDF (reference sequence). This CDR3 comprises 13 residues. There were TCR beta CDR3 regions amplified from RNA transcripts. HTBI primers were employed in a first-round RT-PCR of the TCR CDR3. TCRdb processed the multiplex PCR reads anew with MiXCR; each CDR3 protein has one entry. The sample has 300,000 to 400,000 distinct CDR3 sequences, roughly 14% seen once.

The TCR comes from a woman under 40 with Graves' hyperthyroidism. This chain connects TRBV15 to TRBJ2-7; D remains unclear. Sequencing input: blood. The CDR3 nucleotides are TGTGCCACCAGCCCAGTGGGCAAGTACGAGCAGTACTTC. The encoded protein is CATSPVGKYEQYF. The entire variable domain, with the rest obtained from reference TRBV15 and TRBJ2-7, is as follows: DAMVIQNPRYQVTQFGKPVTLSCSQTLNHNVMYWYQQKSSQAPKLLFHYYDKDFNNEADTPDNFQSRRPNTSFCFLDIRSPGLGDTAMYLCATSPVGKYEQYFGPGTRLTVT.